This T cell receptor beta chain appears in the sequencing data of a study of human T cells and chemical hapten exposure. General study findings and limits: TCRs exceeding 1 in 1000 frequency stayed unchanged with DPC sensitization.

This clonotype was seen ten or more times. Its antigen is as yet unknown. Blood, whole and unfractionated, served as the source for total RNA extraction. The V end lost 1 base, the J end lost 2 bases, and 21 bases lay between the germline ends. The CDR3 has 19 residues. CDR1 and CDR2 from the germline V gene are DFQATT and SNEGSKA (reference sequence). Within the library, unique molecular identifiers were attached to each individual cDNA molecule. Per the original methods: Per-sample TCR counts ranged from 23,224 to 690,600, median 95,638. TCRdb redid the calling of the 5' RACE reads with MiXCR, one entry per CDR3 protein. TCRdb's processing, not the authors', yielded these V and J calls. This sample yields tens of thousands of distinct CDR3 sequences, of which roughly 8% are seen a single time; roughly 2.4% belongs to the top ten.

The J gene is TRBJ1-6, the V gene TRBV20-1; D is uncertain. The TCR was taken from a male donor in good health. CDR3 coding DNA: TGCAGTGCTAGAGGAAGGCGCAGGCGGTGGGAACCCTATAATTCACCCCTCCACTTT. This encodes CSARGRRRRWEPYNSPLHF.